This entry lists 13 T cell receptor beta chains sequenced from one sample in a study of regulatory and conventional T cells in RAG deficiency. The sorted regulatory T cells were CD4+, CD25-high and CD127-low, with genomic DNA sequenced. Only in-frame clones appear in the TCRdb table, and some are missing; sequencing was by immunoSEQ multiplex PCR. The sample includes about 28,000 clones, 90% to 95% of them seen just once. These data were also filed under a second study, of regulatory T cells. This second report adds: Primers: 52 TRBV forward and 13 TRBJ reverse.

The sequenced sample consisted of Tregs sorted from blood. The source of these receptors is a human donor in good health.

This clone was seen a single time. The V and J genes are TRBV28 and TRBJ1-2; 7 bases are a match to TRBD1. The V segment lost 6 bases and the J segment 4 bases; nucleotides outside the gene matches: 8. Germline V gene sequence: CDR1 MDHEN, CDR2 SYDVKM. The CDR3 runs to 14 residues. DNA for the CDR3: TGTGCCAGCAGCGGCCGACAGGGCCTCTATGGCTACACCTTC. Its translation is CASSGRQGLYGYTF.

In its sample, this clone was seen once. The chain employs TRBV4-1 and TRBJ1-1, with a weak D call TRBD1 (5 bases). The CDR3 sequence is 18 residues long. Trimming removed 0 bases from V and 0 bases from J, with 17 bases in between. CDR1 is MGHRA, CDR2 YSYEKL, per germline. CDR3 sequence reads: CASSQDKGRQKMNTEAFF. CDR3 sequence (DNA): TGCGCCAGCAGCCAAGATAAGGGGAGACAGAAGATGAACACTGAAGCTTTCTTT.

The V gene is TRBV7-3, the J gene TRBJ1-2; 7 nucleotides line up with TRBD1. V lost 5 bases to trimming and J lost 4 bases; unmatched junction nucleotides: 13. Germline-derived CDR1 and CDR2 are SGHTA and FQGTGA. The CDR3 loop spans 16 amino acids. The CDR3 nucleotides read TGTGCCAGCAGCCCGCGCGGGACCTCAGGGGGCTATGGCTACACCTTC. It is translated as CASSPRGTSGGYGYTF.

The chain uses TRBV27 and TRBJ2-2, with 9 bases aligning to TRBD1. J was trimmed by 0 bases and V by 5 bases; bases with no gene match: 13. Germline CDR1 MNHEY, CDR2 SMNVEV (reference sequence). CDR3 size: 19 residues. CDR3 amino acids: CASSVKGQGPPSNTGELFF. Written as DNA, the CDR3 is TGTGCCAGCAGTGTAAAGGGACAGGGTCCTCCATCGAACACCGGGGAGCTGTTTTTT.

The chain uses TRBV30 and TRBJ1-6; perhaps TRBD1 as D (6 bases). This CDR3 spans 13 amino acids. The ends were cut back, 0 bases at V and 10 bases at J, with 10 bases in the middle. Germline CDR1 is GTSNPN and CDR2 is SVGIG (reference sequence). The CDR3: CAWSVQGGSPLHF. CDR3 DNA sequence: TGTGCCTGGAGTGTACAGGGTGGCTCACCCCTCCACTTT.

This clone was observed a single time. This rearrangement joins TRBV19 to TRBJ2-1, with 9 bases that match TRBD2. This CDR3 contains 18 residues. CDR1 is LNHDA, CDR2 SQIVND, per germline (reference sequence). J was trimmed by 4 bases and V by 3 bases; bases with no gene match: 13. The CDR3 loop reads CASSIEPPLAGIYNEQFF. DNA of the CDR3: TGTGCCAGTAGTATCGAGCCCCCCCTAGCGGGGATTTACAATGAGCAGTTCTTC. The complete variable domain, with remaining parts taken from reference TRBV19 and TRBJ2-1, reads DGGITQSPKYLFRKEGQNVTLSCEQNLNHDAMYWYRQDPGQGLRLIYYSQIVNDFQKGDIAEGYSVSREKKESFPLTVTSAQKNPTAFYLCASSIEPPLAGIYNEQFFGPGTRLTVL.

In DNA, the CDR3 is TGTGCCAGCAGAGTTACAACGGGGGCCTATGGCTACACCTTC. This gives the protein CASRVTTGAYGYTF. The chain links TRBV6-6 to TRBJ1-2; the D gene is possibly TRBD1 (6 bases). V lost 6 bases and J 4 bases, leaving 15 bases between the germline ends. Germline V gene data show CDR1 as MNHNY and CDR2 as SVGAGI (reference sequence). The CDR3 consists of 14 residues.

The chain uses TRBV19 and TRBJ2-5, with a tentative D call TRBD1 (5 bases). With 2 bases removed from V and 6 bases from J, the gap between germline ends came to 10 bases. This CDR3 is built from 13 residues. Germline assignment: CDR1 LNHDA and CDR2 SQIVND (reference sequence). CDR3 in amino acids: CASSIQGLKTQYF. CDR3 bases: TGTGCCAGTAGTATACAGGGTTTGAAGACCCAGTACTTC.

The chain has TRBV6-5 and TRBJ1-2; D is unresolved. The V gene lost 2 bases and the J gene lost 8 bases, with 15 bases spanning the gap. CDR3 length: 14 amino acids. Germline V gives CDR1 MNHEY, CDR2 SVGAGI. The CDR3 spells CASSYVRGGEGYTF. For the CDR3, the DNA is TGTGCCAGCAGTTACGTCCGGGGAGGTGAAGGCTACACCTTC.

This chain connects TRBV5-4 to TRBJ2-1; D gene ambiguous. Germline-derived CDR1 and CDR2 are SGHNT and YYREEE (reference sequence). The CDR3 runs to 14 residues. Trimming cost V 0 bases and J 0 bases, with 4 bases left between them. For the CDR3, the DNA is TGTGCCAGCAGCTTGGACAGCTCCTACAATGAGCAGTTCTTC. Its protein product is CASSLDSSYNEQFF. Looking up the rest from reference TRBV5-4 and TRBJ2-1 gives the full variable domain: ETGVTQSPTHLIKTRGQQVTLRCSSQSGHNTVSWYQQALGQGPQFIFQYYREEENGRGNFPPRFSGLQFPNYSSELNVNALELDDSALYLCASSLDSSYNEQFFGPGTRLTVL.

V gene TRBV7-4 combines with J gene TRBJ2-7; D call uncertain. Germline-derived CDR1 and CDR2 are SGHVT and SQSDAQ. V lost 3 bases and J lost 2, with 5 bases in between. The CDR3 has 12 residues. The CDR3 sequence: CASSFSAYEQYF. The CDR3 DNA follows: TGTGCCAGCAGCTTTTCCGCCTACGAGCAGTACTTC.

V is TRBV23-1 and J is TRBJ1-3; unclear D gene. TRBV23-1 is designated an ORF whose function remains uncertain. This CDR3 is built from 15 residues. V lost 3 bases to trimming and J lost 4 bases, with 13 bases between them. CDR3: CASSHPGREGNTIYF. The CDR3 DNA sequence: TGCGCCAGCAGTCACCCCGGTAGGGAAGGAAACACCATATATTTT.

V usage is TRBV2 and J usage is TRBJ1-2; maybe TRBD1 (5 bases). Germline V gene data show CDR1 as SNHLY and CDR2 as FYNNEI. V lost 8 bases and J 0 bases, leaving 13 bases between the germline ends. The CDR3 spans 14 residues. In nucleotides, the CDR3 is TGTGCCAGCGTGAGGGGTGAGACTAACTATGGCTACACCTTC. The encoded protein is CASVRGETNYGYTF.